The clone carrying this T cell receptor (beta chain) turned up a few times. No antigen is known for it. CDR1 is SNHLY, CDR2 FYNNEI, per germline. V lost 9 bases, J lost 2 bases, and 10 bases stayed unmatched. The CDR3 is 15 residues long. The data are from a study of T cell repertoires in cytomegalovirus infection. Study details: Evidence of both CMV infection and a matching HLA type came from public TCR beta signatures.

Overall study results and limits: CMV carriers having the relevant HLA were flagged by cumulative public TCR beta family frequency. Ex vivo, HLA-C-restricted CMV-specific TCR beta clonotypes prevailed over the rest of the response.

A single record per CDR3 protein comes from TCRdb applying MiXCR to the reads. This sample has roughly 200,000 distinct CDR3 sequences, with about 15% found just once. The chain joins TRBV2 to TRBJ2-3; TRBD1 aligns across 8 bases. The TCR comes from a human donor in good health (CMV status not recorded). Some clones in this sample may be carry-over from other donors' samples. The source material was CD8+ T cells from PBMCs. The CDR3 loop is CARVPRGLDTDTQYF. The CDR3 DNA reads TGTGCCAGGGTTCCCAGGGGGCTTGACACAGATACGCAGTATTTT.